Sequencing of this T cell receptor (beta chain) was carried out in a study of T-cell reconstitution after alpha-beta-depleted transplantation in children. Findings of the study overall: Surviving recipient cells, namely T cells and thymic progenitors, were the source of high day-60 TCRbeta diversity in some patients. Alpha-beta T cells about two months after transplant reportedly derived from several hundred expanded graft clones. It was newly produced T cells that mostly accounted for T-cell counts and diversity one year after transplant.

In its sample, this clonotype was seen many times. Antigen specificity is unknown. Trimming stripped 2 bases from V and 2 bases from J, with 12 bases between. Germline CDR1 reads LGHNA; CDR2 reads YSLEER. The CDR3 loop spans 15 amino acids. Library preparation (for TCRbeta) was performed with unique molecular identifiers. Using its own MiXCR run on the PCR reads, TCRdb lists one record per CDR3 protein. The sample has hundreds of thousands of distinct CDR3 sequences, 10% to 13% seen once. The chain joins TRBV4-3 to TRBJ1-2; D is unclear. Material: PBMCs, obtained before TCRalphabeta/CD19-depleted stem cell transplant. This clonotype originated in a child aged 2-15 years with inherited bone marrow failure, due to receive a stem cell transplant. CDR3 in amino acids: CASSQSDGRNYGYTF. In nucleotides, the CDR3 is TGCGCCAGCAGCCAATCCGACGGGAGGAACTATGGCTACACCTTC.